The 24 T cell receptor beta chains given below trace back to one sample, sequenced in a study of cytomegalovirus exposure and HLA in healthy donors. In the PCR, 60 Vbeta and 13 Jbeta primers were used. Generated by immunoSEQ multiplex PCR, the TCRdb table keeps only in-frame clones and is missing some. The sample lists some 130,000 clones, around 77% occurring once. The sample comprised PBMCs. These receptors originate from a man younger than 40 in good health and CMV-seronegative.

The CDR3 sequence: CASSEPLRDEQYF. In nucleotides, the CDR3 is TGTGCCAGCAGTGAACCCCTTCGGGACGAGCAGTACTTC. The chain joins TRBV2 to TRBJ2-7; unclear D gene. Germline loops: CDR1 SNHLY, CDR2 FYNNEI. V gave up 2 bases and J gave up 5 bases, with 10 bases separating them. CDR3 length: 13 residues.

The genes are TRBV5-1 and TRBJ2-3, with D unclear. Germline-derived CDR1 and CDR2 are SGHRS and YFSETQ. This CDR3 region has 14 residues. V lost 1 base and J 0 bases, leaving 6 bases between the germline ends. CDR3 nucleotide sequence: TGCGCCAGCAGCTTGACAGAGAGCACAGATACGCAGTATTTT. Its protein is CASSLTESTDTQYF.

CDR3 coding DNA: TGCGCCAGCAGCTTGTATCAGGGGGAATACTACGAGCAGTACTTC. Protein: CASSLYQGEYYEQYF. V usage is TRBV5-1 and J usage is TRBJ2-7; 7 bases fit TRBD1. Germline CDR1 reads SGHRS; CDR2 reads YFSETQ. The V gene end was trimmed by 1 base and the J gene end by 3 bases; junction bases not matched to a gene: 7. This CDR3 contains 15 residues.

V and J are TRBV19 and TRBJ2-7, with D hard to call. The CDR3 is 11 residues long. With 4 bases removed from V and 6 bases from J, the gap between germline ends came to 7 bases. Per germline, CDR1 LNHDA and CDR2 SQIVND (reference sequence). CDR3 in DNA: TGTGCCAGTAGTACCTTGTCCGAGCAGTACTTC. Protein product: CASSTLSEQYF.

The rearrangement links TRBV28 to TRBJ1-5; D perhaps matches TRBD1 (5 bases). This CDR3 has 12 amino acids. The germline V gene has CDR1 MDHEN and CDR2 SYDVKM. V lost 11 bases, J lost 4 bases, and 12 bases lay in between. For the CDR3, the DNA is TGTGCCGGGGGGACGGATAATCAGCCCCAGCATTTT. It is translated as CAGGTDNQPQHF. Based on the CDR3 plus reference TRBV28 and TRBJ1-5, the full variable domain is DVKVTQSSRYLVKRTGEKVFLECVQDMDHENMFWYRQDPGLGLRLIYFSYDVKMKEKGDIPEGYSVSREKKERFSLILESASTNQTSMYLCAGGTDNQPQHFGDGTRLSIL.

The CDR3 loop reads CASSNPVRGPQHF. CDR3 nucleotides: TGTGCCAGCAGCAACCCGGTTCGTGGGCCCCAGCATTTT. The chain employs TRBV7-2 and TRBJ1-5; D unclear. Trimming stripped 5 bases from V and 9 bases from J, with 14 bases between. The CDR3 loop spans 13 amino acids. Germline CDR1 SGHTA, CDR2 FQGNSA. The variable domain in full, with the rest retrieved from reference TRBV7-2 and TRBJ1-5, is GAGVSQSPSNKVTEKGKDVELRCDPISGHTALYWYRQSLGQGLEFLIYFQGNSAPDKSGLPSDRFSAERTGGSVSTLTIQRTQQEDSAVYLCASSNPVRGPQHFGDGTRLSIL.

This clone has just one count. DNA of the CDR3: TGTGCCTGGAGTTCTGAACAGGGGTGGACTGAAGCTTTCTTT. Protein product: CAWSSEQGWTEAFF. The J gene is TRBJ1-1, the V gene TRBV30; TRBD1 matches 7 bases. The V segment lost 2 bases and the J segment 5 bases; nucleotides outside the gene matches: 8. The CDR3 has 14 residues. CDR1 and CDR2 from the germline V gene are GTSNPN and SVGIG (reference sequence). The variable domain in full, completed from reference TRBV30 and TRBJ1-1, reads SQTIHQWPATLVQPVGSPLSLECTVEGTSNPNLYWYRQAAGRGLQLLFYSVGIGQISSEVPQNLSASRPQDRQFILSSKKLLLSDSGFYLCAWSSEQGWTEAFFGQGTRLTVV.

V is TRBV5-6 and J is TRBJ1-2; 7 positions agree with TRBD1. The CDR3 is 13 amino acids. V lost 5 bases to trimming and J lost 6 bases; unmatched junction nucleotides: 7. In germline, CDR1 is SGHDT, CDR2 YYEEEE. The CDR3 spells CASSHRQGDGYTF. The CDR3 DNA reads as TGTGCCAGCAGTCATCGACAGGGCGATGGCTACACCTTC.

J is TRBJ2-7 and V is TRBV28; D might be TRBD2 (5 bases). The CDR3 is made up of 14 amino acids. V lost 5 bases and J 4 bases, leaving 15 bases between the germline ends. Germline lookup yields CDR1 MDHEN and CDR2 SYDVKM. CDR3 bases: TGTGCCAGCAGTCAAATAACTAGATTTTACGAGCAGTACTTC. Its translation is CASSQITRFYEQYF.

J is TRBJ2-1 and V is TRBV29-1; TRBD2 agrees at 11 bases. Germline values: CDR1 SQVTM, CDR2 ANQGSEA. The CDR3 extends over 14 amino acids. The V gene end was trimmed by 7 bases and the J gene end by 4 bases; junction bases not matched to a gene: 6. The DNA of the CDR3 is TGCAGCGCCAGAGGGACTAGCGGATACAATGAGCAGTTCTTC. Translating it yields CSARGTSGYNEQFF.

This rearrangement joins TRBV6-5 to TRBJ2-3, with TRBD1 matching over 11 bases. The CDR3 contains 15 residues. Trimming at V came to 7 bases and at J to 2 bases, leaving 5 bases not matched to a gene. From germline, CDR1 is MNHEY and CDR2 SVGAGI. The CDR3 protein is CASTTGQGVTDTQYF. CDR3 nucleotide sequence: TGTGCCAGCACCACGGGACAGGGGGTCACAGATACGCAGTATTTT.

The rearrangement links TRBV11-2 to TRBJ1-2, with a possible D match to TRBD1 (6 bases). The CDR3 sequence is 14 residues long. The germline V and J ends were trimmed by 2 bases and 4 bases, with 11 bases remaining between them. The germline V gene has CDR1 SGHAT and CDR2 FQNNGV. The CDR3 loop is CASSLRQASYGYTF. As DNA, the CDR3 is TGTGCCAGCAGCTTAAGACAGGCAAGCTATGGCTACACCTTC.

This rearrangement joins TRBV9 to TRBJ2-2, with D perhaps TRBD2 (6 bases). This CDR3 has 15 residues. V lost 3 bases, J lost 3 bases, and 12 bases lay in between. From germline, CDR1 is SGDLS and CDR2 YYNGEE. The CDR3 sequence: CASSAQSGYTGELFF. CDR3 bases: TGTGCCAGCAGCGCCCAAAGCGGGTACACCGGGGAGCTGTTTTTT.

This chain connects TRBV11-2 to TRBJ1-1; a possible D gene is TRBD1 (6 bases). V was clipped by 2 bases and J by 1 base, with 20 bases between them. The CDR3 totals 18 residues. Germline loops: CDR1 SGHAT, CDR2 FQNNGV. CDR3 region: CASSLPRGGGTRNTEAFF. CDR3 bases: TGTGCCAGCAGCTTACCCCGCGGGGGCGGGACGAGGAACACTGAAGCTTTCTTT. The complete variable domain, with remaining parts taken from reference TRBV11-2 and TRBJ1-1, reads EAGVAQSPRYKIIEKRQSVAFWCNPISGHATLYWYQQILGQGPKLLIQFQNNGVVDDSQLPKDRFSAERLKGVDSTLKIQPAKLEDSAVYLCASSLPRGGGTRNTEAFFGQGTRLTVV.

The chain is built from TRBV5-4 and TRBJ2-7; D is unclear. Per germline, CDR1 SGHNT and CDR2 YYREEE (reference sequence). CDR3 size: 14 residues. V lost 4 bases, J lost 9 bases, and 20 bases lay in between. The CDR3 here is CASSLVPQSVLQYF. CDR3 DNA: TGTGCCAGCAGCCTGGTTCCCCAAAGCGTTCTGCAGTACTTC.

The chain uses TRBV11-2 and TRBJ2-7; 8 bases fit TRBD1. The CDR3 loop spans 15 amino acids. From germline, CDR1 is SGHAT and CDR2 FQNNGV. With 4 bases clipped from V and 4 bases from J, the junction kept 9 bases outside the gene matches. The DNA for the CDR3 is TGTGCCAGCAGCTCGCCCAGGGGGCGAAGGTACGAGCAGTACTTC. Protein: CASSSPRGRRYEQYF.

The chain recombines TRBV2 with TRBJ1-1, with D unclear. The CDR3 is 12 residues long. CDR1 SNHLY and CDR2 FYNNEI come from the germline V gene. V was pared by 5 bases and J by 1 base, with 5 bases between. CDR3 in amino acids: CASSLTNTEAFF. Written as DNA, the CDR3 is TGTGCCAGCAGTCTAACGAACACTGAAGCTTTCTTT.

The chain recombines TRBV5-5 with TRBJ2-2, with D possibly matching TRBD2 (5 bases). Per the germline V gene, CDR1 is SGHKS and CDR2 is YYEKEE (reference sequence). V lost 4 bases and J lost 2, with 15 bases in between. The CDR3 is 16 amino acids. The CDR3 region is CASSRSREGNTGELFF. DNA of the CDR3: TGTGCCAGCAGCCGTTCCCGTGAGGGCAACACCGGGGAGCTGTTTTTT.

This clone was detected a few times. The rearrangement uses TRBV7-3 and TRBJ2-1, with 8 bases lining up with TRBD2. The CDR3 extends over 16 amino acids. Germline-derived CDR1 and CDR2 are SGHTA and FQGTGA. V gave up 0 bases and J gave up 1 base; unmatched junction bases: 2. The CDR3: CASSLTSGASYNEQFF. CDR3 DNA sequence: TGTGCCAGCAGCTTAACTAGCGGGGCATCCTACAATGAGCAGTTCTTC.

The CDR3 loop is CASSPRDRDEKLFF. The CDR3 DNA sequence: TGTGCCAGCTCACCACGCGACAGGGATGAAAAACTGTTTTTT. The chain combines TRBV18 with TRBJ1-4, with TRBD1 identical over 7 bases. The CDR3 is made up of 14 amino acids. Germline lookup yields CDR1 KGHSH and CDR2 LQKENI. The V and J ends lost 1 base and 6 bases, in that order; junction bases with no gene match: 2. The full variable domain, completed using reference TRBV18 and TRBJ1-4, is NAGVMQNPRHLVRRRGQEARLRCSPMKGHSHVYWYRQLPEEGLKFMVYLQKENIIDESGMPKERFSAEFPKEGPSILRIQQVVRGDSAAYFCASSPRDRDEKLFFGSGTQLSVL.

The chain couples TRBV28 to TRBJ2-3; possible D gene TRBD2, 6 bases. V was shortened by 2 bases and J by 5 bases, with 17 bases between the two germline ends. CDR3 length: 16 amino acids. Germline V CDR1 and CDR2: MDHEN, SYDVKM. The CDR3 spells CASSLPGTSTLDTQYF. The CDR3, as DNA: TGTGCCAGCAGTTTACCCGGGACTTCTACTTTAGATACGCAGTATTTT.

V is TRBV11-1 and J is TRBJ2-6; D remains ambiguous. With 4 bases removed from V and 3 bases from J, the gap between germline ends came to 10 bases. The germline gives CDR1 SGHAT, CDR2 FQDESV (reference sequence). This CDR3 has 15 amino acids. The CDR3 reads CASSSAGVGANVLTF. Here the CDR3 DNA reads TGTGCCAGCAGCTCGGCAGGCGTTGGGGCCAACGTCCTGACTTTC. The entire variable domain, with the rest obtained from reference TRBV11-1 and TRBJ2-6, is as follows: EAEVAQSPRYKITEKSQAVAFWCDPISGHATLYWYRQILGQGPELLVQFQDESVVDDSQLPKDRFSAERLKGVDSTLKIQPAELGDSAMYLCASSSAGVGANVLTFGAGSRLTVL.

This clone was seen only a few times. The chain links TRBV5-1 to TRBJ2-3, with D maybe TRBD2 (5 bases). This CDR3 contains 15 residues. The germline V and J ends were trimmed by 4 bases and 2 bases, with 14 bases remaining between them. Germline CDR1 SGHRS, CDR2 YFSETQ. CDR3 sequence reads: CASSGGPANTDTQYF. For the CDR3, the DNA is TGCGCCAGCAGCGGCGGGCCAGCGAACACAGATACGCAGTATTTT. Combining the CDR3 with reference TRBV5-1 and TRBJ2-3 gives the whole variable domain KAGVTQTPRYLIKTRGQQVTLSCSPISGHRSVSWYQQTPGQGLQFLFEYFSETQRNKGNFPGRFSGRQFSNSRSEMNVSTLELGDSALYLCASSGGPANTDTQYFGPGTRLTVL.

The J gene is TRBJ2-3, the V gene TRBV10-3, with TRBD1 matching 7 bases. The CDR3 contains 15 residues. The J segment lost 0 bases and the V segment lost 7 bases, leaving 7 bases of the junction unmatched. CDR1 is ENHRY, CDR2 SYGVKD, per germline. The CDR3 loop reads CAIKRDRPSTDTQYF. Here the CDR3 DNA reads TGTGCCATCAAGAGGGACAGACCTAGCACAGATACGCAGTATTTT.